The next 3 T cell receptor beta chains were all read from a single sample in a study of T cells in Graves' hyperthyroidism and ophthalmopathy. Amplification targeted TCR beta CDR3 regions from RNA transcripts. TCR CDR3 regions were first amplified by RT-PCR with HTBI primers. From the multiplex PCR reads, TCRdb called clonotypes with MiXCR, one entry per CDR3 protein. In the table there are around 600,000 distinct CDR3 sequences, around 14% of which are singletons. The sequencing input was blood. The receptors were sampled from a woman younger than 30 with Graves' ophthalmopathy.

V usage is TRBV5-1 and J usage is TRBJ2-3; D remains unclear. The CDR3 loop spans 17 amino acids. With 5 bases removed from V and 0 bases from J, the gap between germline ends came to 19 bases. Germline V gene data show CDR1 as SGHRS and CDR2 as YFSETQ. CDR3: CASREGFIGSSTDTQYF. The CDR3, as DNA: TGCGCCAGCAGGGAAGGTTTCATAGGCTCTAGCACAGATACGCAGTATTTT.

This clonotype appeared a few times. J is TRBJ2-1 and V is TRBV5-4, with D perhaps TRBD1 (6 bases). V was pared by 5 bases and J by 0 bases, with 18 bases between. The length of the CDR3 is 17 residues. CDR1 and CDR2 (germline): SGHNT, YYREEE (reference sequence). CDR3 bases: TGTGCCAGCAGTAAGGGGATAGGACAGAGCTCCTACAATGAGCAGTTCTTC. Amino acids: CASSKGIGQSSYNEQFF. The variable domain in full, completed from reference TRBV5-4 and TRBJ2-1, reads ETGVTQSPTHLIKTRGQQVTLRCSSQSGHNTVSWYQQALGQGPQFIFQYYREEENGRGNFPPRFSGLQFPNYSSELNVNALELDDSALYLCASSKGIGQSSYNEQFFGPGTRLTVL.

The V gene is TRBV25-1, the J gene TRBJ2-1; D call uncertain. The V and J ends lost 5 bases and 6 bases respectively, with 11 bases between them. The CDR3 loop spans 13 amino acids. Looked up from germline, CDR1 is MGHDK and CDR2 is SYGVNS. CDR3 amino acids: CASSIISGNEQFF. Written as DNA, the CDR3 is TGTGCCAGCAGTATAATCTCGGGCAATGAGCAGTTCTTC.